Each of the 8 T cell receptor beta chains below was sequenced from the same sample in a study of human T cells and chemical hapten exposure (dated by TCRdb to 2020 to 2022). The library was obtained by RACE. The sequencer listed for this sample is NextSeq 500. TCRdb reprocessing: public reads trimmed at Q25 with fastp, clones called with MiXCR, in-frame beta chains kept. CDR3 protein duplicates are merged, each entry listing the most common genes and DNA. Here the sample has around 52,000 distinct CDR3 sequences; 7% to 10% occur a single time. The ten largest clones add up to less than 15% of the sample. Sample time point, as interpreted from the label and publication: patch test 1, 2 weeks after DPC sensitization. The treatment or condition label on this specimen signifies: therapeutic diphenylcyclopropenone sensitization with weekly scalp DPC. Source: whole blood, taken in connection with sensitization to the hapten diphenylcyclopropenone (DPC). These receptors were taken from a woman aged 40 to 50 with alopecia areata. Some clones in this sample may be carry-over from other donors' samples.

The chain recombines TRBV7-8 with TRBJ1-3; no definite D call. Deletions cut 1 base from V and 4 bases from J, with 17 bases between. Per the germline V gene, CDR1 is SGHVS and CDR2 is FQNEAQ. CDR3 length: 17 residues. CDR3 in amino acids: CASSLGLNRAYGNTIYF. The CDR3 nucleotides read TGTGCCAGCAGCTTAGGACTTAACCGAGCCTACGGAAACACCATATATTTT.

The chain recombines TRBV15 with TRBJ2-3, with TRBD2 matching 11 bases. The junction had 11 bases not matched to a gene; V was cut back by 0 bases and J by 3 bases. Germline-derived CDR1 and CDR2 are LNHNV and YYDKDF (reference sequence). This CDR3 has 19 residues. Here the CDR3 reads CATSREPYSSGGTTDTQYF. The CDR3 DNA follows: TGTGCCACCAGCAGAGAACCGTATTCTAGCGGGGGGACGACAGATACGCAGTATTTT.

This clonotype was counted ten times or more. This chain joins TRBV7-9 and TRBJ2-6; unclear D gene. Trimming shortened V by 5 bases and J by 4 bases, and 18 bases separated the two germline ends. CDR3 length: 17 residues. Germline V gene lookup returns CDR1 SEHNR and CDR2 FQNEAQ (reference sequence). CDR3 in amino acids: CASSTKYGRSGANVLTF. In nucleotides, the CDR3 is TGTGCCAGCAGCACCAAGTACGGCCGCTCGGGGGCCAACGTCCTGACTTTC.

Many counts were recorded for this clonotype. The CDR3 is CASSHTPPSGPSTDTQYF. The CDR3 DNA sequence: TGCGCCAGCAGCCACACACCTCCTAGCGGGCCTAGCACAGATACGCAGTATTTT. The V gene is TRBV4-3, the J gene TRBJ2-3; 8 bases match TRBD2. CDR1 and CDR2 (germline): LGHNA, YSLEER. The length of the CDR3 is 18 residues. V gave up 3 bases and J gave up 0 bases; unmatched junction bases: 11.

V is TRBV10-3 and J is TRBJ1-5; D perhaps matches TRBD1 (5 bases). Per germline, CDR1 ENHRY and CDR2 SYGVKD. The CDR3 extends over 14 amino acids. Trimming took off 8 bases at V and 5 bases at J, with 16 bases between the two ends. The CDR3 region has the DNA TGTGCCATCGGGGGAGGGACGATCGATCAGCCCCAGCATTTT. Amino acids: CAIGGGTIDQPQHF.

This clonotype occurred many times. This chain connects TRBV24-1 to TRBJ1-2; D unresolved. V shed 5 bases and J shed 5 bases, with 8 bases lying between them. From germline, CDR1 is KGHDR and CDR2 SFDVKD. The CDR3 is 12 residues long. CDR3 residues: CATSGDAYGYTF. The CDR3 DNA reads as TGTGCCACCAGTGGGGATGCGTATGGCTACACCTTC.

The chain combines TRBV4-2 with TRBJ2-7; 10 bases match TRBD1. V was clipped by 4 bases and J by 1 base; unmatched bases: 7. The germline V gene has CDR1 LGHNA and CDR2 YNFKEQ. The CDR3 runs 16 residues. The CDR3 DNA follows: TGTGCCAGCAGCCGCCTGGGGACAGGGGATTCCTACGAGCAGTACTTC. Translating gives CASSRLGTGDSYEQYF.

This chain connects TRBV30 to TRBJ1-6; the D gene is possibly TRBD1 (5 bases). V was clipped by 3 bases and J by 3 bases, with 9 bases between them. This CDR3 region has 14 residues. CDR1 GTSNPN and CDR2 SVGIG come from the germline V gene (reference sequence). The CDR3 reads CAWRWGSYNSPLHF. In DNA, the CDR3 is TGTGCCTGGAGATGGGGGAGCTATAATTCACCCCTCCACTTT.